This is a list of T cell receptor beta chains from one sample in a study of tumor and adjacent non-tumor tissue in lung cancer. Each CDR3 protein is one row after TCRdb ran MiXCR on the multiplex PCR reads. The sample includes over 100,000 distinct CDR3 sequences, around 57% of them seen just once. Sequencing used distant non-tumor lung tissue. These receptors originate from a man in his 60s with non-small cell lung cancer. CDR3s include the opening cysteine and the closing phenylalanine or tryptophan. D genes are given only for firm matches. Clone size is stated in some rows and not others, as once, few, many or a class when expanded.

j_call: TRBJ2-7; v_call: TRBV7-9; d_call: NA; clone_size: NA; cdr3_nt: TGTGCCAGCTGCCTGATAGTGACCTACGAGCAGTACTTC; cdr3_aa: CASCLIVTYEQYF
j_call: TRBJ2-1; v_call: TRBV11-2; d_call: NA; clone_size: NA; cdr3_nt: TGTGTCAGCAGCCAGTGGGAGTTTCCTGAACAGTTCTTC; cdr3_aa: CVSSQWEFPEQFF
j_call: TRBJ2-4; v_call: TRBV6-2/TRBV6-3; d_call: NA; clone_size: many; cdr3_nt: TGTGCCAGCAGTTACTCCCCGGACTCACAAGCCAAAAACATTCAGTACTTC; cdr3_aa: CASSYSPDSQAKNIQYF
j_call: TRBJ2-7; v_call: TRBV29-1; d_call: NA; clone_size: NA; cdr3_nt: TGCAGCGTTACCGGTGGTCAGTGGCTGAGCTACGAGCAGTACTTC; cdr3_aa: CSVTGGQWLSYEQYF
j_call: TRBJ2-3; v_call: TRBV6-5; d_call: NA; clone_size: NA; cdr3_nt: TGTGCCAGCGACAACCCAGATACGCAGTATTTT; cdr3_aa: CASDNPDTQYF
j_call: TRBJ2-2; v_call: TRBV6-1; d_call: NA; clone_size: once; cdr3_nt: TGTGCCAGCATCTGGAGGAGGGGCGCCCACACCGGGGAGCTGTTTTTT; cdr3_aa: CASIWRRGAHTGELFF
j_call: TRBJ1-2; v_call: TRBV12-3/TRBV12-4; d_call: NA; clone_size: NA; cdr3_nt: TGTGCCAGCACTTTGGGGGGGCATGGCAACACCTTC; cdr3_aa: CASTLGGHGNTF
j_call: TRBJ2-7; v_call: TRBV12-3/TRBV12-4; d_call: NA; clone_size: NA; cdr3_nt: TGTGCCAGCAACTTGAACTGCTACGAGCAGTACTTC; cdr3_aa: CASNLNCYEQYF
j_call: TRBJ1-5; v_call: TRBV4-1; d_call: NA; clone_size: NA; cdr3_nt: TGCGCCAGCAGGCAAGGCAGGTATAGCAATCAGCCCCAGCATTTT; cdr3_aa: CASRQGRYSNQPQHF
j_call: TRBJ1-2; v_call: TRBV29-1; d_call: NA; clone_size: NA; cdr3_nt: TGCAGCGTTCGCTTGGGGGGGGTCTATGACTACATCTTC; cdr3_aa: CSVRLGGVYDYIF
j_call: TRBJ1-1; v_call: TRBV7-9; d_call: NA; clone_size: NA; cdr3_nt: TGTGCCAGCAGCCTACCGGGGTTGGACACTGAAGCTTTCTTT; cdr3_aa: CASSLPGLDTEAFF
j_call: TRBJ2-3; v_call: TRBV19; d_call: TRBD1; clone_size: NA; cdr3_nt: TGTGCCAGTAGCTTAAATGGACAGGGCTCTTTTCCGGCAGATACGCAGTATTTT; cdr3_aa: CASSLNGQGSFPADTQYF
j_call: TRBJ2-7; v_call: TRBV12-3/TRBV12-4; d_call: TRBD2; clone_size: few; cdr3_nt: TGTACGAGCCGCTGGGGACTAGCGGGAGGCGAGCAGTACTTC; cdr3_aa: CTSRWGLAGGEQYF
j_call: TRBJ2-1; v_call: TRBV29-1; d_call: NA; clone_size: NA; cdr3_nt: TGCAGCGTTGAAAGGACTCTCCTCTCCTACAATAAGCAGTTCTTC; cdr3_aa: CSVERTLLSYNKQFF
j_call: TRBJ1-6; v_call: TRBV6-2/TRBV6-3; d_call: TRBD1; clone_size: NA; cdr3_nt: TGTGCCAGCAGTTGCTCTGGGACCGACAGGGGGCTCGGAGCTCTCCACTTT; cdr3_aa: CASSCSGTDRGLGALHF
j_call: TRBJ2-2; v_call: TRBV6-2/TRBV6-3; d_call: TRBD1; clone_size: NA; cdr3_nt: TGTGCCAGCAGAGCACCGGGGACAGGGCAGTTAGTCACCGGGGAGCTGTTTTTT; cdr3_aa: CASRAPGTGQLVTGELFF
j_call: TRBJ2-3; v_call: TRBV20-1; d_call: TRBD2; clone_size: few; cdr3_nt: TGCAGTGCTAAAGGGGCTGCTAGCGGAAGAAGCACAGATACGCAGTATTTT; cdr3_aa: CSAKGAASGRSTDTQYF